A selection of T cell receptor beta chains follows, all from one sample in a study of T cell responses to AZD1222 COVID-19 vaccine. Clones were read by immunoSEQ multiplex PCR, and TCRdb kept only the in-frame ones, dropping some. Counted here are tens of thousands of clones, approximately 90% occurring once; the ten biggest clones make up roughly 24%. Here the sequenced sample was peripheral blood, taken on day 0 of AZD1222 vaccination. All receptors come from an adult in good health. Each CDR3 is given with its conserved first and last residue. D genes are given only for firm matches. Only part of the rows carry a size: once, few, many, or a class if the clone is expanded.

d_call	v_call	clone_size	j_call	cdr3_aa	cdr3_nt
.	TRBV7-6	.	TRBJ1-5	CASSLSPQGIDQPQHF	TGTGCCAGCAGCCTAAGCCCCCAGGGGATTGATCAGCCCCAGCATTTT
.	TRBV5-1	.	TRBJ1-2	CASSPDGGNGGYTF	TGCGCCAGCAGCCCGGACGGGGGAAACGGTGGCTACACCTTC
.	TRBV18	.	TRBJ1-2	CASSPRDGFYGYTF	TGTGCCAGCTCACCACGGGACGGATTTTATGGCTACACCTTC
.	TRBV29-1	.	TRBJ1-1	CSVQWADPNTEAFF	TGCAGCGTTCAGTGGGCGGACCCAAACACTGAAGCTTTCTTT
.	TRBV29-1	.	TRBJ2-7	CSVEASFQGEQYF	TGCAGCGTTGAAGCTAGCTTCCAAGGGGAGCAGTACTTC
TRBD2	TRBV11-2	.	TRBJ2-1	CASSLVPGLAGLYNEQFF	TGTGCCAGCAGCTTAGTCCCGGGACTAGCGGGACTCTACAATGAGCAGTTCTTC
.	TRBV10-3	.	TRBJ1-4	CAISESGFEKLFF	TGTGCCATCAGTGAGTCGGGCTTTGAAAAACTGTTTTTT
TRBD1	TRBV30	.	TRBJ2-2	CAWSVGDRITGELFF	TGTGCCTGGAGTGTAGGGGACAGGATAACCGGGGAGCTGTTTTTT
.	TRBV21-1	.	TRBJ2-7	CASSSCSGTGSRREFGEQYF	TGTGCCAGCAGCAGTTGCTCCGGGACAGGGTCTAGGCGGGAGTTCGGCGAGCAGTACTTC
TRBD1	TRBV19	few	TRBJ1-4	CASSIRGPEKLFF	TGTGCCAGTAGTATTAGGGGGCCTGAAAAACTGTTTTTT
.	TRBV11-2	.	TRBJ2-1	CASSSYPEQFF	TGTGCCAGCAGCTCGTATCCGGAGCAGTTCTTC
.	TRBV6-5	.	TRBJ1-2	CASSYSKGNYGYTF	TGTGCCAGCAGTTACTCTAAAGGTAACTATGGCTACACCTTC
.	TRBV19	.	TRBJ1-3	CASSTQDSGNTIYF	TGTGCCAGTAGTACCCAGGACTCTGGAAACACCATATATTTT
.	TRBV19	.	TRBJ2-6	CASDRFSGANVLTF	TGTGCCAGTGACAGATTCTCTGGGGCCAACGTCCTGACTTTC
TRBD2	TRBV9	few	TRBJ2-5	CASAAGGWETQYF	TGTGCCAGCGCAGCGGGAGGGTGGGAGACCCAGTACTTC
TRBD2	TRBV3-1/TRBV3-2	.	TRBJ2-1	CASSLSGSDNEQFF	TGTGCCAGCAGCCTTAGCGGGAGTGACAATGAGCAGTTCTTC
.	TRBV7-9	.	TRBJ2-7	CASSLVSGTLPAEQYF	TGTGCCAGCAGCTTAGTCTCTGGGACCCTACCCGCCGAGCAGTACTTC
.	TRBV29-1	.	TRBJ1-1	CSVEISHVTEAFF	TGCAGCGTTGAAATCTCGCACGTGACTGAAGCTTTCTTT
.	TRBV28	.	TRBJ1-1	CASSLYGGDTEAFF	TGTGCCAGCAGTTTATACGGGGGTGACACTGAAGCTTTCTTT
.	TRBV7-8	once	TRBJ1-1	CASSLLSGVHTEAFF	TGTGCCAGCAGCTTATTGTCTGGGGTTCACACTGAAGCTTTCTTT
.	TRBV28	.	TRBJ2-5	CASRGNRAQETQYF	TGTGCCAGCAGGGGGAACAGAGCCCAAGAGACCCAGTACTTC
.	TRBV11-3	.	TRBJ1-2	CASSLGPGYYGYTF	TGTGCCAGCAGCTTAGGGCCCGGGTACTATGGCTACACCTTC
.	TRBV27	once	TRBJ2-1	CASSRDLQSSYNEQFF	TGTGCCAGCAGCCGCGACCTTCAGAGCTCCTACAATGAGCAGTTCTTC
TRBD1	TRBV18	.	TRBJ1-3	CASSLETTGDGNTIYF	TGTGCCAGCTCACTAGAGACGACAGGGGACGGGAACACCATATATTTT
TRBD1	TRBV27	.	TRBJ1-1	CASSFSLGQGPTEAFF	TGTGCCAGCAGTTTCTCCCTAGGACAGGGACCGACTGAAGCTTTCTTT
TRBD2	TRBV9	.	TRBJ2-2	CASSVGRLAGEGGYTGELFF	TGTGCCAGCAGCGTAGGGCGCCTAGCGGGAGAAGGAGGTTACACCGGGGAGCTGTTTTTT
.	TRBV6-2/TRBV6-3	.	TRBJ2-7	CASSYLGEQYF	TGTGCCAGCAGTTACCTGGGCGAGCAGTACTTC
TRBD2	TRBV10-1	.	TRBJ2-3	CASSEAGTSGTDTQYF	TGCGCCAGCAGTGAGGCCGGGACTAGCGGGACAGATACGCAGTATTTT
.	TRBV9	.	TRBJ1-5	CASSVGEASNQPQHF	TGTGCCAGCAGCGTAGGGGAGGCCTCTAATCAGCCCCAGCATTTT
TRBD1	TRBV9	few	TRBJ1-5	CASSRTGSAAQHF	TGTGCCAGCAGCAGGACAGGGAGTGCAGCCCAGCATTTT
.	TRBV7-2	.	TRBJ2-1	CASSLGSGTYNEQFF	TGTGCCAGCAGCTTAGGCTCAGGTACTTACAATGAGCAGTTCTTC
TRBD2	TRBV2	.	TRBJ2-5	CASSAHQAGGGETQYF	TGTGCCAGCAGTGCTCACCAAGCGGGAGGGGGGGAGACCCAGTACTTC
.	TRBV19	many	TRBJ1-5	CASSATQNQPQHF	TGTGCCAGTAGTGCAACCCAGAATCAGCCCCAGCATTTT
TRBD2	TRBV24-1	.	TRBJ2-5	CATRTSGTQETQYF	TGTGCCACGCGGACTAGCGGGACTCAAGAGACCCAGTACTTC